The clone carrying this T cell receptor beta chain was seen once. Its antigen is still unknown. This specimen belongs to a study of vaccination effects on CD4 cells after COVID-19. The ViraFEST assay expanded antigen-specific CD4+ T cells with viral peptide pools before sequencing. The culture ran for 10 days before CD4+ T cells were isolated. BNT162b2 vaccine or mRNA-1273 vaccine was given to participants in two doses. PBMC were cultured at around 2 million per well with about 10 IU/ml IL-2 and 9.5 to 10 ug/ml peptides. Cells had half their medium changed to IL-2 medium on days 3 and 7. Only in-frame clones appear in the TCRdb table, and some are missing; sequencing was by immunoSEQ multiplex PCR. The sample has nearly 30,000 clones; almost 75% are singletons. The CDR3 runs 14 residues. Germline CDR1 is MNHEY and CDR2 is SVGAGI. Losses at the gene ends were 4 bases for V and 3 bases for J; bases not matched to a gene: 5.

The material sequenced was CD4+ T cells from PBMCs cultured with HCoV-229E spike peptides, taken after COVID-19 vaccination. The receptor was derived from a human donor who received a COVID-19 vaccine. The genes are TRBV6-5 and TRBJ1-1, with TRBD1 matching over 7 bases. The CDR3 is CASSSQGRHTEAFF. CDR3 DNA: TGTGCCAGCAGTTCACAGGGGCGGCACACTGAAGCTTTCTTT.